This T cell receptor (beta chain) originates from a study of cytomegalovirus exposure and HLA in healthy donors. Study in general: HLA-typed donors were the source of approximately 80 million unique TCRs, which an early data release held. Notes on the study in general: While the bulk of TCR sequences proved rare, some public TCRs turned up in many donors.

With 60 Vbeta and 13 Jbeta primers, the PCR was carried out. Produced via immunoSEQ multiplex PCR; TCRdb's table is partial and in-frame only. The sample lists 84,000 or so clones, approximately 79% occurring once. The donors were healthy bone marrow donors. Between the trimmed V and J ends, which lost 0 bases and 2 bases, there was a span of 13 bases. CDR3 length: 16 residues. Germline V gives CDR1 SGHRS, CDR2 YFSETQ. This clone has a handful of counts. The antigen is not known. The V gene is TRBV5-1, the J gene TRBJ2-3; no clear D. The sample consisted of PBMCs. This TCR was sampled from a human donor in good health. DNA for the CDR3: TGCGCCAGCAGCTTGGGACACTTCTCGAACACAGATACGCAGTATTTT. The encoded protein is CASSLGHFSNTDTQYF.